This passage covers 19 T cell receptor beta chains from one sample sequenced in a study of T cells in Graves' hyperthyroidism and ophthalmopathy. It was RNA transcripts that yielded the amplified TCR beta CDR3 regions. A set of HTBI primers served as the primers for a first-round RT-PCR of the TCR CDR3. TCRdb called the multiplex PCR reads again in MiXCR, with one record for every CDR3 protein. The table includes 550,000 to 800,000 distinct CDR3 sequences, approximately 15% detected once. The material sequenced was blood. Receptors originate from a man aged 50-60 years with Graves' hyperthyroidism.

The table lists this clonotype with a count of one. This may stem from a read error, because a much larger clone lies one nucleotide away. The rearrangement joins TRBV7-2 to TRBJ2-7; D might be TRBD1 (5 bases). The CDR3 consists of 14 residues. CDR1 SGHTA and CDR2 FQGNSA come from the germline V gene. In DNA form, the CDR3 reads TGTGCCAGCAGCTTAGCGACAGCACGCTACGAGCAGTGCTTC. Translation: CASSLATARYEQCF. The full variable domain, in which reference TRBV7-2 and TRBJ2-7 provide the parts outside the CDR3, is GAGVSQSPSNKVTEKGKDVELRCDPISGHTALYWYRQSLGQGLEFLIYFQGNSAPDKSGLPSDRFSAERTGGSVSTLTIQRTQQEDSAVYLCASSLATARYEQCFGPGTRLTVT.

This chain links TRBV29-1 with TRBJ2-2; 9 bases align to TRBD1. V dropped 4 bases and J dropped 6; count of bases not matched to a gene: 6. There are 14 residues in the CDR3. Germline lookup yields CDR1 SQVTM and CDR2 ANQGSEA. The CDR3 nucleotides are TGCAGCGTTGTACCGGGACAGGGACCCGGGGAGCTGTTTTTT. Translation gives CSVVPGQGPGELFF.

In this sample, this clonotype turned up many times. The rearrangement links TRBV28 to TRBJ2-2, with D perhaps TRBD1 (6 bases). The CDR3 is made up of 17 amino acids. Trimming shortened V by 5 bases and J by 0 bases, and 16 bases separated the two germline ends. The germline V gene has CDR1 MDHEN and CDR2 SYDVKM. The CDR3 spells CASSPRTDSANTGELFF. The CDR3, as DNA: TGTGCCAGCAGTCCCAGGACAGATTCCGCGAACACCGGGGAGCTGTTTTTT.

There are many counts of this clonotype. The chain has TRBV6-5 and TRBJ1-1; D gene unclear. This CDR3 is 13 amino acids long. With 6 bases removed from V and 1 base from J, the gap between germline ends came to 9 bases. Per germline, CDR1 MNHEY and CDR2 SVGAGI. As DNA, the CDR3 is TGTGCCAGCAGATTACCAGGGAACACTGAAGCTTTCTTT. Translating it yields CASRLPGNTEAFF.

CDR3 sequence: CASRLGWGYTEAFF. DNA for the CDR3: TGTGCCAGCAGACTTGGATGGGGTTACACTGAAGCTTTCTTT. This chain joins TRBV6-1 and TRBJ1-1; no clear D gene. The CDR3 has 14 residues. Germline V gene lookup returns CDR1 MNHNS and CDR2 SASEGT. V lost 6 bases, J lost 3 bases, and 14 bases lay in between.

This clonotype was counted many times. V and J are TRBV28 and TRBJ2-7; a weak D match, TRBD1 (5 bases). From germline, CDR1 is MDHEN and CDR2 SYDVKM. The CDR3 has 15 residues. With 1 base removed from V and 2 bases from J, the gap between germline ends came to 12 bases. Here the CDR3 DNA reads TGTGCCAGCAGTTTATCCAGGGATTACACCTACGAGCAGTACTTC. Translation: CASSLSRDYTYEQYF.

This clonotype was observed many times. The gene calls are TRBV10-3 and TRBJ2-1; 11 bases match TRBD2. Trimming removed 5 bases from V and 5 bases from J; junction bases left unmatched: 11. The CDR3 length is 17 residues. CDR1 and CDR2 from the germline V gene are ENHRY and SYGVKD. CDR3 region: CAISYDLAGGNDNEQFF. In DNA, the CDR3 is TGTGCCATCAGTTATGATTTAGCGGGAGGGAATGACAATGAGCAGTTCTTC.

The chain joins TRBV7-2 to TRBJ2-5; the D is unclear. With 2 bases removed from V and 1 base from J, the gap between germline ends came to 11 bases. CDR1 SGHTA and CDR2 FQGNSA come from the germline V gene. This CDR3 comprises 15 residues. The CDR3 region has the DNA TGTGCCAGCAGCTTAATTCCCGGCCGCCAAGAGACCCAGTACTTC. Its protein product is CASSLIPGRQETQYF.

The rearrangement links TRBV5-1 to TRBJ2-6, with D possibly called TRBD1 or TRBD2 (6 bases each). The germline V and J ends were trimmed by 0 bases and 4 bases, with 11 bases remaining between them. Germline values: CDR1 SGHRS, CDR2 YFSETQ. The CDR3 runs to 16 residues. CDR3 protein: CASSLDGGLGANVLTF. The CDR3 nucleotides are TGCGCCAGCAGCTTGGATGGGGGGCTAGGGGCCAACGTCCTGACTTTC.

This clonotype has at least ten counts. The chain links TRBV2 to TRBJ2-1; 12 nucleotides agree with TRBD1. The germline CDR1 and CDR2 sequences are SNHLY and FYNNEI. V lost 10 bases, J lost 10 bases, and 11 bases stayed unmatched. The CDR3 sequence is 14 residues long. CDR3 DNA sequence: TGTGCCATGCCGCGGGGACAGGGGGCGCAAGAGCAGTTCTTC. Translation: CAMPRGQGAQEQFF.

This clonotype was found many times. CDR3 bases: TGTGCCACCAGCAGAGATGGACTGGGGGGCTACACCTTC. Its translation: CATSRDGLGGYTF. V is TRBV15 and J is TRBJ1-2; D call uncertain. CDR1 LNHNV and CDR2 YYDKDF come from the germline V gene (reference sequence). V was cut by 0 bases and J by 8 bases, with 10 bases left in between. The CDR3 consists of 13 residues.

The chain carries TRBV5-1 and TRBJ2-1; D is perhaps TRBD1 (5 bases). From germline, CDR1 is SGHRS and CDR2 YFSETQ. The CDR3 is made up of 13 amino acids. V gave up 3 bases and J gave up 6 bases, with 10 bases separating them. In nucleotides, the CDR3 is TGCGCCAGCAGCTCAGGGTCTTTCAATGAGCAGTTCTTC. It specifies CASSSGSFNEQFF.

This clonotype has only one observation. V is TRBV19 and J is TRBJ1-1; a possible D gene is TRBD1 (6 bases). The V end lost 9 bases, the J end lost 1 base, and 12 bases lay between the germline ends. The CDR3 length is 13 residues. Germline V CDR1 and CDR2: LNHDA, SQIVND (reference sequence). CDR3 nucleotides: TGTGCCAGCGGTACAGGGTGGAACACTGAAGCTTTCTTT. This codes for CASGTGWNTEAFF.

The sample holds a few counts of this clonotype. This chain uses TRBV28 with TRBJ1-5; 9 bases align to TRBD1. CDR3 length: 18 amino acids. J gave up 0 bases and V 2 bases, and 8 bases lay outside the gene matches. Germline loops: CDR1 MDHEN, CDR2 SYDVKM. The CDR3 is CASSLRDRVYDSNQPQHF. The CDR3 nucleotides are TGTGCCAGCAGTTTAAGGGACAGGGTTTACGATAGCAATCAGCCCCAGCATTTT. The entire variable domain, with the rest obtained from reference TRBV28 and TRBJ1-5, is as follows: DVKVTQSSRYLVKRTGEKVFLECVQDMDHENMFWYRQDPGLGLRLIYFSYDVKMKEKGDIPEGYSVSREKKERFSLILESASTNQTSMYLCASSLRDRVYDSNQPQHFGDGTRLSIL.

This clonotype has a count of ten or more. V and J are TRBV7-9 and TRBJ1-6; no clear D. The germline V gene has CDR1 SEHNR and CDR2 FQNEAQ (reference sequence). The CDR3 sequence is 13 residues long. Trimming took 10 bases from V and 0 from J, leaving 7 bases between them. The CDR3: CAIGSSYNSPLHF. The CDR3 bases are TGTGCCATCGGGAGCTCCTATAATTCACCCCTCCACTTT.

This clonotype has a count of ten or more. The V call is TRBV9, the J call TRBJ2-2; no clear D gene. This CDR3 comprises 12 residues. Germline CDR1 is SGDLS and CDR2 is YYNGEE. Deletions cut 3 bases from V and 4 bases from J, with 4 bases between. As DNA, the CDR3 is TGTGCCAGCAGCGCCTTCACCGGGGAGCTGTTTTTT. This translates into CASSAFTGELFF.

This clonotype was observed a handful of times. The rearrangement uses TRBV9 and TRBJ2-7; D gene unclear. The CDR3 runs 14 residues. Looked up from germline, CDR1 is SGDLS and CDR2 is YYNGEE. With 1 base removed from V and 0 bases from J, the gap between germline ends came to 8 bases. Here the CDR3 DNA reads TGTGCCAGCAGCGTACTCGACAACTCCTACGAGCAGTACTTC. It is translated as CASSVLDNSYEQYF.

This clonotype was seen more than once but under ten times. The rearrangement joins TRBV11-2 to TRBJ1-5; weak D call: TRBD1 (5 bases). CDR3 length: 17 residues. Germline V lookup: CDR1 SGHAT, CDR2 FQNNGV. The V gene lost 3 bases and the J gene lost 1 base, with 16 bases spanning the gap. This chain's CDR3 is CASSLGWGVGSNQPQHF. CDR3 DNA: TGTGCCAGCAGCTTGGGTTGGGGCGTGGGAAGCAATCAGCCCCAGCATTTT.

This clonotype was seen a handful of times. This rearrangement joins TRBV6-1 to TRBJ1-5; 7 bases fit TRBD1. V gave up 6 bases and J gave up 1 base; unmatched junction bases: 6. The germline V gene encodes CDR1 MNHNS and CDR2 SASEGT. This CDR3 region has 15 residues. The CDR3 sequence is CASSPGQSSNQPQHF. The DNA for the CDR3 is TGTGCCAGCAGCCCGGGACAGTCGAGCAATCAGCCCCAGCATTTT.